This T cell receptor (beta chain) was captured by sequencing in a study of shared clonotypes between healthy human individuals. In the original analysis: ImmunoSEQ output lacked quality scores and full-length reads, limiting matched filtering. The assay was immunoSEQ multiplex PCR, and TCRdb's table has in-frame clones only and misses some. The V and J calls and clone size are taken from that table; D and trimming were inferred from the DNA. The sample consists of approximately 2.5 million clones, roughly 92% of them appearing once. This CDR3 has 13 residues. Germline-derived CDR1 and CDR2 are MNHEY and SVGAGI. Unmatched junction bases numbered 2, after V lost 6 bases and J lost 4 bases. Turning to this clone: The same CDR3 is also encoded by other DNA sequences in this sample.

The V and J genes are TRBV6-5 and TRBJ2-1, with 8 nucleotides matching TRBD1. This sequence was found in a man in his late teens or twenties in good health. Sequences were obtained from naive CD4+ T cells sorted from blood. Regarding subset: CD45RA+ positively selected. CDR3 protein: CASSRTGYNEQFF. The CDR3 DNA reads TGTGCCAGCAGCAGGACAGGGTACAATGAGCAGTTCTTC.